This T cell receptor beta chain was captured by sequencing in a study of cytomegalovirus exposure and HLA in healthy donors. General study points: The number of N-insertions in an Asian-associated ancestry cluster was reportedly below the roughly 700-donor mean in a later analysis.

A note on this clone: Its specificity is not known.

With 60 Vbeta and 13 Jbeta primers, the PCR was carried out. Using immunoSEQ multiplex PCR, the repertoire was profiled, and TCRdb retains in-frame clones only, with some absent. The data contain about 200,000 clones, about 74% of them singletons. The receptor was derived from a man aged 40-50 years in good health and CMV-seronegative. What was sequenced was PBMCs.

This CDR3 is CASRQGAYNEQFF. The CDR3 nucleotides read TGTGCCAGCCGACAGGGTGCCTACAATGAGCAGTTCTTC. V usage is TRBV7-3 and J usage is TRBJ2-1; 7 bases align to TRBD1. The CDR3 is made up of 13 amino acids. Trimming removed 8 bases from V and 2 bases from J; junction bases left unmatched: 3. Per germline, CDR1 SGHTA and CDR2 FQGTGA. The complete variable domain, with remaining parts taken from reference TRBV7-3 and TRBJ2-1, reads GAGVSQTPSNKVTEKGKYVELRCDPISGHTALYWYRQSLGQGPEFLIYFQGTGAADDSGLPNDRFFAVRPEGSVSTLKIQRTERGDSAVYLCASRQGAYNEQFFGPGTRLTVL.